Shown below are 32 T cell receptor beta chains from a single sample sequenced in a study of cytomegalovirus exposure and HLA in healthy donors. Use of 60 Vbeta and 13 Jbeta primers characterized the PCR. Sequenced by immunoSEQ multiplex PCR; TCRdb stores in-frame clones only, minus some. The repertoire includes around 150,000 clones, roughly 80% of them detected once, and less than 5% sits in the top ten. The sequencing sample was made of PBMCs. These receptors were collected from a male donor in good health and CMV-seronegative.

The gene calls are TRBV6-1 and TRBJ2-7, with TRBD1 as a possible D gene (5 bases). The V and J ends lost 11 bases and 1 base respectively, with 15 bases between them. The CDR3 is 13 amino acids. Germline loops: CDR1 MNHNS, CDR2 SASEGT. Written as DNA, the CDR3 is TGTGCCGCGCAGATTACAGGTTCCTACGAGCAGTACTTC. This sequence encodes CAAQITGSYEQYF.

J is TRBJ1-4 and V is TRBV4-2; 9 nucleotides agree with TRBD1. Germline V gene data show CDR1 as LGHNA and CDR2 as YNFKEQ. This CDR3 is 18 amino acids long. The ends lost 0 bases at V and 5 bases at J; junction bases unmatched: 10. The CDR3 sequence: CASSQETPDRGSNEKLFF. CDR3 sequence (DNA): TGTGCCAGCAGCCAAGAAACCCCGGACAGGGGATCGAATGAAAAACTGTTTTTT.

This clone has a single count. The CDR3 DNA sequence: TGTGCCAGCAGCCTCGGGGTCCGGTCGGGTGAGCAGTTCTTC. It codes for CASSLGVRSGEQFF. This chain joins TRBV28 and TRBJ2-1; a weak D match, TRBD2 (5 bases). CDR1 and CDR2 (germline): MDHEN, SYDVKM. The germline V and J ends were trimmed by 6 bases and 9 bases, with 18 bases remaining between them. The CDR3 consists of 14 residues.

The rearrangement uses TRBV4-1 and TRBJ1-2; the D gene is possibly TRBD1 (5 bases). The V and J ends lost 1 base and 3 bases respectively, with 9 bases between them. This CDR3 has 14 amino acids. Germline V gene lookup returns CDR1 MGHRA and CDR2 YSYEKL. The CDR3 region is CASSQAGNDYGYTF. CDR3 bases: TGCGCCAGCAGCCAAGCAGGGAACGACTATGGCTACACCTTC.

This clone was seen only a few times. CDR3 loop: CASSLPGLVKNEQFF. CDR3 DNA: TGTGCCAGCTCACTCCCGGGACTAGTTAAGAATGAGCAGTTCTTC. The rearrangement joins TRBV27 to TRBJ2-1; 8 bases agree with TRBD2. Germline CDR1 reads MNHEY; CDR2 reads SMNVEV (reference sequence). This CDR3 spans 15 amino acids. Trimming cost V 8 bases and J 7 bases; bases outside gene matches: 13.

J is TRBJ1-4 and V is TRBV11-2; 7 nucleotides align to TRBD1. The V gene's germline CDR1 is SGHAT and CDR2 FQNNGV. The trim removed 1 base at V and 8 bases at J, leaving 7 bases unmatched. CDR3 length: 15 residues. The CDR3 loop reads CASSLGDRDEEKLFF. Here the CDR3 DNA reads TGTGCCAGCAGCTTAGGTGACAGGGACGAGGAAAAACTGTTTTTT.

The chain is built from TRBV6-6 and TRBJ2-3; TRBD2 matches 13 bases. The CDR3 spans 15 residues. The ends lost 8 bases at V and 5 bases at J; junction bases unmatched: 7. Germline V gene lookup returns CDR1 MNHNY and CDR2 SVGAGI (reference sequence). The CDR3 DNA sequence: TGTGCCAGCGAGGGAACTAGCGGGGGGGTAGATACGCAGTATTTT. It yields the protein CASEGTSGGVDTQYF.

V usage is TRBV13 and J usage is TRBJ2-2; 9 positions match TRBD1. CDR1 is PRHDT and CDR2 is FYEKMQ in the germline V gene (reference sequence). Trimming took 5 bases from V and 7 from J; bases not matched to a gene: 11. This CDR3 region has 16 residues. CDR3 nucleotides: TGTGCCAGCAGCCGACCGCACAGGGGGCAAAACGGGGAGCTGTTTTTT. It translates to CASSRPHRGQNGELFF.

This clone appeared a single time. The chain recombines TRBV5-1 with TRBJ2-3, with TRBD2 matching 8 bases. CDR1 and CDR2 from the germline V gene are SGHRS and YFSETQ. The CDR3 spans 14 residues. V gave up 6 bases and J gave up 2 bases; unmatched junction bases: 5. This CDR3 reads CASTTSGSTDTQYF. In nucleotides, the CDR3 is TGCGCCAGCACCACTAGCGGTTCCACAGATACGCAGTATTTT.

CDR3 in amino acids: CASSSTRGGQGNYGYTF. DNA of the CDR3: TGTGCCAGCAGCTCTACCCGAGGGGGACAGGGAAACTATGGCTACACCTTC. The chain joins TRBV11-2 to TRBJ1-2, with 9 bases that match TRBD1. The V gene's germline CDR1 is SGHAT and CDR2 FQNNGV. This CDR3 is 17 amino acids long. With V trimmed by 4 bases and J by 2 bases, 11 bases remained unmatched.

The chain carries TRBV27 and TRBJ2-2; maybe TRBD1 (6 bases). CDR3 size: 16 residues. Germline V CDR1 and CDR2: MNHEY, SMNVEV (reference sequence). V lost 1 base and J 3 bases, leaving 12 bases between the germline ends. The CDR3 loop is CASSLWAGEYTGELFF. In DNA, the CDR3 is TGTGCCAGCAGTTTATGGGCAGGGGAATACACCGGGGAGCTGTTTTTT.

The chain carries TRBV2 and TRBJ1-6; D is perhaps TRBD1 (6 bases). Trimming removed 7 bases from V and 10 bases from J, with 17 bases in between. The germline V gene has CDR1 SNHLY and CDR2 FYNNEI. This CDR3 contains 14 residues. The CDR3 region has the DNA TGTGCCAGCACCGGACGCATTGGGGGCTCACCCCTCCACTTT. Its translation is CASTGRIGGSPLHF.

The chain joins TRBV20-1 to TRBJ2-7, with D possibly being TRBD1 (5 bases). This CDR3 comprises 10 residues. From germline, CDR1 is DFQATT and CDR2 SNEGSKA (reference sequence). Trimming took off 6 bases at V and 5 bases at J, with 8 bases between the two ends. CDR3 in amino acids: CSAADNEQYF. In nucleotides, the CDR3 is TGCAGTGCCGCGGACAACGAGCAGTACTTC.

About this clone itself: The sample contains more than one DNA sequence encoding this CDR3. CDR3 region: CASSQDRGLNGYTF. CDR3 in DNA: TGTGCCAGCAGTCAAGACAGGGGGCTTAATGGCTACACCTTC. The chain couples TRBV2 to TRBJ1-2; 10 bases are shared with TRBD1. This CDR3 has 14 amino acids. Germline V CDR1 and CDR2: SNHLY, FYNNEI. Unmatched junction bases numbered 6, after V lost 5 bases and J lost 6 bases. Together with reference TRBV2 and TRBJ1-2, the CDR3 gives the full variable domain: EPEVTQTPSHQVTQMGQEVILRCVPISNHLYFYWYRQILGQKVEFLVSFYNNEISEKSEIFDDQFSVERPDGSNFTLKIRSTKLEDSAMYFCASSQDRGLNGYTFGSGTRLTVV.

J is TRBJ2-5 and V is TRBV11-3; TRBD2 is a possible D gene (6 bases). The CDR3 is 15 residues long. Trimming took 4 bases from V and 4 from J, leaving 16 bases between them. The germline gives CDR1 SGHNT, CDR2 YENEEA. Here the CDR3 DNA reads TGTGCCAGCAGCTCCAGGGAGGAAGGGGTAGAGACCCAGTACTTC. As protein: CASSSREEGVETQYF.

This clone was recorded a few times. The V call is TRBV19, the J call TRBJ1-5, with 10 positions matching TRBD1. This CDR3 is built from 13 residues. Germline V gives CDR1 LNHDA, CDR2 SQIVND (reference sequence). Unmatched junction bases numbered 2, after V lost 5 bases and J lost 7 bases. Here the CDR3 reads CASSLGQGQPQHF. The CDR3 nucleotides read TGTGCCAGTAGTCTGGGACAGGGGCAGCCCCAGCATTTT. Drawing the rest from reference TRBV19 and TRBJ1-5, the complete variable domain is DGGITQSPKYLFRKEGQNVTLSCEQNLNHDAMYWYRQDPGQGLRLIYYSQIVNDFQKGDIAEGYSVSREKKESFPLTVTSAQKNPTAFYLCASSLGQGQPQHFGDGTRLSIL.

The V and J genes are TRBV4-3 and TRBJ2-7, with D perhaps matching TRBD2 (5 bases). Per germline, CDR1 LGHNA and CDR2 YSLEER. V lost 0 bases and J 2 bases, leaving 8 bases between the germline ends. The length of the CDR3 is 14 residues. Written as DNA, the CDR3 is TGCGCCAGCAGCCAAGACTGGGGAGCCTACGAGCAGTACTTC. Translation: CASSQDWGAYEQYF.

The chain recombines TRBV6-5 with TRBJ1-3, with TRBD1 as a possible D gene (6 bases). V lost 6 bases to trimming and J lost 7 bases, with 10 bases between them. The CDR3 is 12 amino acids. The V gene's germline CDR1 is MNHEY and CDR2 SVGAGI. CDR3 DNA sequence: TGTGCCAGCAGACAGGGCTCGAACACCATATATTTT. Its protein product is CASRQGSNTIYF.

The CDR3 protein is CASRSSMNTEAFF. The CDR3 region has the DNA TGTGCCAGCAGATCCTCTATGAACACTGAAGCTTTCTTT. The chain has TRBV6-5 and TRBJ1-1; D gene unclear. Germline CDR1 is MNHEY and CDR2 is SVGAGI. This CDR3 comprises 13 residues. Trimming stripped 6 bases from V and 0 bases from J, with 8 bases between.

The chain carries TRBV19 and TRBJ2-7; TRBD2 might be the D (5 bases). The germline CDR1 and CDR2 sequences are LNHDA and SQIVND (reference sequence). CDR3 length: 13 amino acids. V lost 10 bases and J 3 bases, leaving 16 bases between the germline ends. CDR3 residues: CATLSDGSYEQYF. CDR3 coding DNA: TGTGCCACCTTATCTGATGGGAGCTACGAGCAGTACTTC.

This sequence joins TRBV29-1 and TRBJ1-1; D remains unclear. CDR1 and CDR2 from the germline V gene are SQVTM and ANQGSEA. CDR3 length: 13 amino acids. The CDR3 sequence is CSVGRTENTEAFF. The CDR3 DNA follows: TGCAGTGTCGGGCGGACTGAGAACACTGAAGCTTTCTTT. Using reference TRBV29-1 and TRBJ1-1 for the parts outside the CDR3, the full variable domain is SAVISQKPSRDICQRGTSLTIQCQVDSQVTMMFWYRQQPGQSLTLIATANQGSEATYESGFVIDKFPISRPNLTFSTLTVSNMSPEDSSIYLCSVGRTENTEAFFGQGTRLTVV.

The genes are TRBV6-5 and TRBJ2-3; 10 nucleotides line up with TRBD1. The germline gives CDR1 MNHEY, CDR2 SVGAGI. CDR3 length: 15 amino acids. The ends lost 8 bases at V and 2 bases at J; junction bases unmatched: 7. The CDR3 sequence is CASGKGTGATDTQYF. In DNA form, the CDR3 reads TGTGCCAGCGGTAAGGGGACAGGGGCCACAGATACGCAGTATTTT.

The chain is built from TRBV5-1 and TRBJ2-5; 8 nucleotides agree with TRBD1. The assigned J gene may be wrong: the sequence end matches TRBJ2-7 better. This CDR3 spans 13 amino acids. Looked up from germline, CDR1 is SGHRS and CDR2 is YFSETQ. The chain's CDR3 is CASSYGQGREQYF. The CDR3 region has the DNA TGCGCCAGCAGCTATGGACAGGGACGCGAGCAGTACTTC.

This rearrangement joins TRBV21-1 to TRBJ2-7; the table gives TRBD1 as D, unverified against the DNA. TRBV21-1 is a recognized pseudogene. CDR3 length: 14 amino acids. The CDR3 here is CASSLREGAHEQYF. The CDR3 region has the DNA TGTGCCAGCAGCTTACGAGAGGGGGCCCACGAGCAGTACTTC.

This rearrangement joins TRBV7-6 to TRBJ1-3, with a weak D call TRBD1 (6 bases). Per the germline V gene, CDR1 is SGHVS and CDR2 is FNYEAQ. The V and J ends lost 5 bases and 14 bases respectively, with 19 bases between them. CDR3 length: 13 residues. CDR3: CASSPGQREVLYF. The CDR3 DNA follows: TGTGCCAGCAGCCCCGGACAGCGTGAAGTTTTATATTTT.

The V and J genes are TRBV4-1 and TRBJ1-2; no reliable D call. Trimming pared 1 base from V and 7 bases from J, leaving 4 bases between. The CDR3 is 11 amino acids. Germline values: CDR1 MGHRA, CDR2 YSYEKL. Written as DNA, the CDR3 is TGCGCCAGCAGCCAAGGAGGTGGCTACACCTTC. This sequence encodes CASSQGGGYTF.

Here the CDR3 DNA reads TGTGCCAGCAAAGGACAGGGTTACGAGCAGTACTTC. Amino acid sequence: CASKGQGYEQYF. This chain connects TRBV2 to TRBJ2-7, with 8 bases identical to TRBD1. CDR3 length: 12 residues. Trimming removed 7 bases from V and 4 bases from J; junction bases left unmatched: 3. In germline, CDR1 is SNHLY, CDR2 FYNNEI.

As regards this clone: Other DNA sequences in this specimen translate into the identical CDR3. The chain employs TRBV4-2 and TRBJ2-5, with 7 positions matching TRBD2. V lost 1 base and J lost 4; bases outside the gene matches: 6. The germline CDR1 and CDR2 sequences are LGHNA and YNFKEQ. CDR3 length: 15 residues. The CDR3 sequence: CASSQVGPGGETQYF. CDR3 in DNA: TGTGCCAGCAGCCAAGTCGGACCGGGGGGAGAGACCCAGTACTTC.

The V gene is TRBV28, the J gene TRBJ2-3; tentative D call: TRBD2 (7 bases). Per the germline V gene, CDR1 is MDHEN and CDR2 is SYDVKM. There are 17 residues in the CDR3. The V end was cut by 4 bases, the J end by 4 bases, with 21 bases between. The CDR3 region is CASSSLPGGEKPDTQYF. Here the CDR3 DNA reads TGTGCCAGCAGTTCATTGCCGGGGGGCGAAAAGCCAGATACGCAGTATTTT.

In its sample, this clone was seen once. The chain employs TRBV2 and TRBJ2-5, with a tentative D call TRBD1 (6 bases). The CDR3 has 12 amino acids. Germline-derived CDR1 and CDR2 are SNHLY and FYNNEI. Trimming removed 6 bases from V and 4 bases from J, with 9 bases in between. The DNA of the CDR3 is TGTGCCAGCAGCAGGGGAAGAGAGACCCAGTACTTC. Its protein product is CASSRGRETQYF.

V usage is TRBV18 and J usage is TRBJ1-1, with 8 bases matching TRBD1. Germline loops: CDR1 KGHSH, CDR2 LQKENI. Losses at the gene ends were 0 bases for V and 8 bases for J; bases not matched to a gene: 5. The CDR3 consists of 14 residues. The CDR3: CASSPPPGGNEAFF. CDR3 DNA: TGTGCCAGCTCACCACCCCCAGGGGGCAACGAAGCTTTCTTT.

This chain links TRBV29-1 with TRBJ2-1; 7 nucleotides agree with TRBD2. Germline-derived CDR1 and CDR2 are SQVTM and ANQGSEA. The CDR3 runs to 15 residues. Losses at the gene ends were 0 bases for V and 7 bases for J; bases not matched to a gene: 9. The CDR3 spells CSVEEGASGANEQFF. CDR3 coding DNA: TGCAGCGTTGAAGAAGGGGCTAGCGGCGCGAATGAGCAGTTCTTC.